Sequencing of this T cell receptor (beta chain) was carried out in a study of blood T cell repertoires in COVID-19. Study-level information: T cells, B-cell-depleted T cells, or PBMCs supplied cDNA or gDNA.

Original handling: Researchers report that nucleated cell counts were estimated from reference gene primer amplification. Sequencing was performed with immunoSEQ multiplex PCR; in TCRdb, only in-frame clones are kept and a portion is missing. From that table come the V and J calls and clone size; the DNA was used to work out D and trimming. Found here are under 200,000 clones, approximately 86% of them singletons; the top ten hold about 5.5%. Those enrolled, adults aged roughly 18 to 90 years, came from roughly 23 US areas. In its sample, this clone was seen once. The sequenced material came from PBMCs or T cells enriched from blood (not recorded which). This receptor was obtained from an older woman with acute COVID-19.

The CDR3 loop reads CSVLRTGDGVAFF. CDR3 nucleotide sequence: TGCAGCGTTCTCCGAACCGGGGATGGAGTGGCTTTCTTT. This chain joins TRBV29-1 and TRBJ1-1; D is undetermined. V was shortened by 5 bases and J by 11 bases, with 21 bases between the two germline ends. Germline values: CDR1 SQVTM, CDR2 ANQGSEA. The CDR3 runs 13 residues. Full variable domain (missing parts from reference TRBV29-1 and TRBJ1-1): SAVISQKPSRDICQRGTSLTIQCQVDSQVTMMFWYRQQPGQSLTLIATANQGSEATYESGFVIDKFPISRPNLTFSTLTVSNMSPEDSSIYLCSVLRTGDGVAFFGQGTRLTVV.